Described below is a single T cell receptor (beta chain) sequence and its context. The germline V gene encodes CDR1 LNHNV and CDR2 YYDKDF (reference sequence). This CDR3 is built from 17 residues. The entry originates in a study of T cells expressing NK-cell markers. Study-wide context: Sorted CD3+CD56+NKG2C+, CD3+CD56+NKG2C- and CD3+CD56-NKG2C+ T cells provided the TCR beta repertoires.

5'RACE template switching with UMIs generated TCR beta cDNA. Reanalyzing the 5' RACE reads, TCRdb keeps one entry per CDR3 protein, without DNA. The sample shows fewer than 200,000 distinct CDR3 sequences, and around 20% sits with its ten largest clones. This sequence joins TRBV15 and TRBJ2-7; absent DNA, TCRdb's TRBD2 call cannot be checked. The TCR comes from a woman between 18 and 70 years old in good health. Sequenced: blood T cells: a sorted CD56 or NKG2C T cell subset, CD4+ or CD8+ T cells, or bulk PBMC T cells (not recorded which). CDR3 region: CATSRGVEASESYEQYF. Using reference TRBV15 and TRBJ2-7 for the parts outside the CDR3, the full variable domain is DAMVIQNPRYQVTQFGKPVTLSCSQTLNHNVMYWYQQKSSQAPKLLFHYYDKDFNNEADTPDNFQSRRPNTSFCFLDIRSPGLGDTAMYLCATSRGVEASESYEQYFGPGTRLTVT.